These 32 T cell receptor beta chains share one sample of origin, sequenced in a study of blood T cell repertoires in COVID-19. Sequencing used immunoSEQ multiplex PCR; TCRdb keeps in-frame clones, though not all of them. The repertoire includes about 160,000 clones, approximately 81% of them detected once, and 13% to 15% sits in the top ten. The specimen was peripheral blood. Receptors were obtained from a man aged 18-30 years with active or convalescent COVID-19.

Only a few counts were recorded for this clone. This chain connects TRBV9 to TRBJ1-1; 7 bases fit TRBD1. This CDR3 spans 16 amino acids. From germline, CDR1 is SGDLS and CDR2 YYNGEE. V lost 0 bases to trimming and J lost 3 bases; unmatched junction nucleotides: 8. This chain's CDR3 is CASSVATGDGYTEAFF. CDR3 in DNA: TGTGCCAGCAGCGTAGCTACAGGGGACGGATACACTGAAGCTTTCTTT.

V is TRBV19 and J is TRBJ1-5; tentative D call: TRBD1 (5 bases). V lost 0 bases, J lost 2 bases, and 17 bases lay in between. Looked up from germline, CDR1 is LNHDA and CDR2 is SQIVND (reference sequence). The CDR3 contains 18 residues. The DNA for the CDR3 is TGTGCCAGTAGTATAGAGAGGGGACTTCTCCGGGGCAATCAGCCCCAGCATTTT. This translates into CASSIERGLLRGNQPQHF.

The V and J genes are TRBV5-1 and TRBJ1-6; D is unclear. This CDR3 contains 15 residues. The V end lost 1 base, the J end lost 4 bases, and 9 bases lay between the germline ends. Germline lookup yields CDR1 SGHRS and CDR2 YFSETQ. The CDR3 loop is CASSLNGDYNSPLHF. The CDR3 DNA is TGCGCCAGCAGCTTGAACGGGGATTATAATTCACCCCTCCACTTT.

The table lists this clone with a few counts. The rearrangement joins TRBV6-4 to TRBJ2-2, with D possibly being TRBD2 (7 bases). Trimming took 4 bases from V and 6 from J, leaving 15 bases between them. This CDR3 contains 15 residues. CDR1 is MRHNA, CDR2 SNTAGT, per germline. The CDR3 coding sequence is TGTGCCAGCAGTGTCTCACGGGGGGCTGCCGGGGAGCTGTTTTTT. Its protein is CASSVSRGAAGELFF.

The chain couples TRBV10-3 to TRBJ2-7, with 7 bases lining up with TRBD2. The CDR3 has 16 residues. J was trimmed by 4 bases and V by 2 bases; bases with no gene match: 11. Germline V gene data show CDR1 as ENHRY and CDR2 as SYGVKD. The CDR3 here is CAISERAAGVVYEQYF. The CDR3 DNA sequence: TGTGCCATCAGTGAGAGGGCGGCGGGAGTAGTTTACGAGCAGTACTTC.

This sequence joins TRBV10-3 and TRBJ1-2; the D is unclear. The CDR3 consists of 13 residues. Germline CDR1 ENHRY, CDR2 SYGVKD. V shed 6 bases and J shed 0 bases, with 8 bases lying between them. The chain's CDR3 is CAIRLGANYGYTF. Here the CDR3 DNA reads TGTGCCATCAGGCTCGGGGCTAACTATGGCTACACCTTC.

DNA of the CDR3: TGTGCCAGCAGTTACTTTGGAGTATTGAATTCACCCCTCCACTTT. Protein: CASSYFGVLNSPLHF. The genes are TRBV6-5 and TRBJ1-6; D gene ambiguous. The germline V and J ends were trimmed by 1 base and 7 bases, with 11 bases remaining between them. This CDR3 spans 15 amino acids. CDR1 and CDR2 (germline): MNHEY, SVGAGI.

This clone was recorded once. V usage is TRBV7-2 and J usage is TRBJ2-7; tentative D call: TRBD2 (5 bases). The V end was cut by 6 bases, the J end by 2 bases, with 14 bases between. This CDR3 has 14 residues. CDR1 SGHTA and CDR2 FQGNSA come from the germline V gene. DNA for the CDR3: TGTGCCAGCAGGGCGAGCGGAGTGACCTACGAGCAGTACTTC. This gives the protein CASRASGVTYEQYF.

This sequence joins TRBV7-8 and TRBJ2-7; TRBD1 agrees at 10 bases. CDR1 is SGHVS and CDR2 is FQNEAQ in the germline V gene. This CDR3 comprises 15 residues. The trim removed 3 bases at V and 7 bases at J, leaving 9 bases unmatched. The CDR3 DNA follows: TGTGCCAGCAGCTTCCTTTCCGGGACAGGGGTTGAGCAGTACTTC. Its translation: CASSFLSGTGVEQYF.

J is TRBJ1-2 and V is TRBV9, with D tentatively TRBD1 (6 bases). Germline V lookup: CDR1 SGDLS, CDR2 YYNGEE. The CDR3 totals 15 residues. V lost 3 bases and J 1 base, leaving 13 bases between the germline ends. The CDR3 bases are TGTGCCAGCAGCGACCAGGGGAACTTTAACTATGGCTACACCTTC. Translated, it gives CASSDQGNFNYGYTF.

CDR3 DNA: TGTGCCAGCAGTTCCTACTACGAGCAGTACTTC. It codes for CASSSYYEQYF. This chain connects TRBV6-2 or TRBV6-3 to TRBJ2-7; D gene unclear. CDR1 is MNHEY and CDR2 is SVGEGT in the germline V gene. The CDR3 is 11 amino acids. Between the trimmed V and J ends, which lost 4 bases and 3 bases, there was a span of 4 bases.

The rearrangement uses TRBV12-5 and TRBJ2-3, with D possibly matching TRBD1 (6 bases). The CDR3 runs to 13 residues. Trimming cost V 8 bases and J 0 bases, with 9 bases left between them. CDR1 LGHNT and CDR2 FRNRAP come from the germline V gene. CDR3 protein: CASSTGSTDTQYF. The CDR3 coding sequence is TGTGCTAGTTCGACAGGTAGCACAGATACGCAGTATTTT.

A few counts support this clone. The V and J genes are TRBV11-3 and TRBJ1-6; 7 positions match TRBD1. Germline V gives CDR1 SGHNT, CDR2 YENEEA. This CDR3 region has 13 residues. V was clipped by 4 bases and J by 8 bases; unmatched bases: 2. This CDR3 reads CASSSGTDSPLHF. CDR3 nucleotide sequence: TGTGCCAGCAGCTCCGGGACAGATTCACCCCTCCACTTT.

Only one count was recorded for this clone. The germline gene is not matched at one end of the junction; a read error may be the cause. CDR3 DNA: TGTGCCAGCAGCGAAGGGGGCCGGACTAATGAAAAACTGTTTTTT. As protein: CASSEGGRTNEKLFF. The chain recombines TRBV2 with TRBJ1-4; 7 bases agree with TRBD1. In germline, CDR1 is SNHLY, CDR2 FYNNEI. The CDR3 consists of 15 residues.

This chain joins TRBV4-3 and TRBJ2-3; D is uncertain. Per germline, CDR1 LGHNA and CDR2 YSLEER. CDR3 size: 14 residues. V lost 1 base to trimming and J lost 4 bases, with 9 bases between them. The DNA of the CDR3 is TGCGCCAGCAGCCAAGCTAGATTCGCAGATACGCAGTATTTT. Translated, it gives CASSQARFADTQYF.

The J gene is TRBJ2-1, the V gene TRBV29-1, with 8 bases fitting TRBD2. Germline V CDR1 and CDR2: SQVTM, ANQGSEA. Trimming at V came to 5 bases and at J to 6 bases, leaving 9 bases not matched to a gene. The CDR3 length is 14 residues. The DNA of the CDR3 is TGCAGCGTTAGGGGGACTAGGGGGGTCAATGAGCAGTTCTTC. This gives the protein CSVRGTRGVNEQFF.

The CDR3 sequence: CASSDRDTPTEAFF. The CDR3 DNA follows: TGTGCCAGCAGTGACAGGGATACCCCCACTGAAGCTTTCTTT. The chain is built from TRBV27 and TRBJ1-1; 7 bases are shared with TRBD1. The CDR3 covers 14 residues. The V and J ends lost 5 bases and 4 bases, in that order; junction bases with no gene match: 7. Germline CDR1 is MNHEY and CDR2 is SMNVEV (reference sequence).

The DNA for the CDR3 is TGTGCCAGCTCACCAGATAGCAAGAACACTGAAGCTTTCTTT. This gives the protein CASSPDSKNTEAFF. This chain joins TRBV18 and TRBJ1-1, with D uncertain. Germline V gives CDR1 KGHSH, CDR2 LQKENI. CDR3 size: 14 residues. The germline V and J ends were trimmed by 2 bases and 1 base, with 8 bases remaining between them.

This clone was picked up one time. The rearrangement links TRBV3-1 (or the pseudogene TRBV3-2) to TRBJ2-1, with 9 bases aligning to TRBD1. J lost 3 bases, V lost 3 bases, and 12 bases had no gene match. The CDR3 extends over 18 amino acids. Germline V gives CDR1 LGHDT, CDR2 YNNKEL (reference sequence). The CDR3 DNA follows: TGTGCCAGCAGCCAGGAAAAAAAGACAGGGGGGGTCTACAATGAGCAGTTCTTC. Translation: CASSQEKKTGGVYNEQFF.

The chain uses TRBV29-1 and TRBJ2-3, with 7 bases identical to TRBD2. Looked up from germline, CDR1 is SQVTM and CDR2 is ANQGSEA. This CDR3 spans 12 amino acids. The ends lost 8 bases at V and 4 bases at J; junction bases unmatched: 6. The CDR3 sequence is CSLRLAPDTQYF. CDR3 DNA sequence: TGCAGCTTAAGACTAGCTCCAGATACGCAGTATTTT.

The chain carries TRBV29-1 and TRBJ1-2; D remains ambiguous. CDR1 and CDR2 from the germline V gene are SQVTM and ANQGSEA. Trimming stripped 6 bases from V and 0 bases from J, with 14 bases between. The CDR3 is made up of 14 amino acids. The CDR3, as DNA: TGCAGCGTAGAAAGTCGGGTTTCTAACTATGGCTACACCTTC. Amino acids: CSVESRVSNYGYTF. Based on the CDR3 plus reference TRBV29-1 and TRBJ1-2, the full variable domain is SAVISQKPSRDICQRGTSLTIQCQVDSQVTMMFWYRQQPGQSLTLIATANQGSEATYESGFVIDKFPISRPNLTFSTLTVSNMSPEDSSIYLCSVESRVSNYGYTFGSGTRLTVV.

The V and J genes are TRBV28 and TRBJ2-7, with D hard to call. The CDR3 loop spans 15 amino acids. Germline-derived CDR1 and CDR2 are MDHEN and SYDVKM. V was clipped by 6 bases and J by 0 bases, with 15 bases between them. The CDR3 DNA follows: TGTGCCAGCAGCCAGGTAGTCGCTGGCTCCTACGAGCAGTACTTC. Protein product: CASSQVVAGSYEQYF. The variable domain in full, with the rest retrieved from reference TRBV28 and TRBJ2-7, is DVKVTQSSRYLVKRTGEKVFLECVQDMDHENMFWYRQDPGLGLRLIYFSYDVKMKEKGDIPEGYSVSREKKERFSLILESASTNQTSMYLCASSQVVAGSYEQYFGPGTRLTVT.

This clone has a handful of counts. The chain recombines TRBV3-1 (or the pseudogene TRBV3-2) with TRBJ1-6; TRBD1 might be the D (5 bases). Germline lookup yields CDR1 LGHDT and CDR2 YNNKEL (reference sequence). This CDR3 contains 18 residues. V was cut by 1 base and J by 7 bases, with 20 bases left in between. Here the CDR3 DNA reads TGTGCCAGCAGCCAAGCCAAAGGTCCCAGGGTGCGGAATTCACCCCTCCACTTT. Its translation is CASSQAKGPRVRNSPLHF.

This clone came up once. This sequence joins TRBV4-2 and TRBJ2-1; 10 bases fit TRBD2. The CDR3 runs to 17 residues. Losses at the gene ends were 5 bases for V and 0 bases for J; bases not matched to a gene: 7. Germline CDR1 LGHNA, CDR2 YNFKEQ. DNA of the CDR3: TGTGCCAGCAGCATGACTAGCGGGCCCAGCTCCTACAATGAGCAGTTCTTC. Translating it yields CASSMTSGPSSYNEQFF.

The rearrangement uses TRBV28 and TRBJ1-5, with 10 bases fitting TRBD1. In germline, CDR1 is MDHEN, CDR2 SYDVKM. The CDR3 is made up of 18 amino acids. Trimming at V came to 6 bases and at J to 0 bases, leaving 11 bases not matched to a gene. CDR3 loop: CASSDRGRGSYSNQPQHF. The CDR3 bases are TGTGCCAGCAGCGACAGGGGGCGAGGGTCCTATAGCAATCAGCCCCAGCATTTT.

This clone was picked up a small number of times. The same CDR3 also results from other DNA sequences found in this sample. The chain links TRBV5-4 to TRBJ2-7; 11 bases agree with TRBD2. Germline V gene lookup returns CDR1 SGHNT and CDR2 YYREEE (reference sequence). Trimming cost V 0 bases and J 2 bases; bases outside gene matches: 1. The CDR3 sequence is 15 residues long. The CDR3 bases are TGTGCCAGCAGCTTGGAACTAGCGGGGGCCTACGAGCAGTACTTC. The encoded protein is CASSLELAGAYEQYF.

The CDR3 is CASSSPDRGRGETQYF. CDR3 in DNA: TGCGCCAGCAGCTCCCCGGACAGGGGTAGAGGGGAGACCCAGTACTTC. The chain carries TRBV5-1 and TRBJ2-5, with TRBD1 matching 9 bases. The trim removed 3 bases at V and 5 bases at J, leaving 11 bases unmatched. Per the germline V gene, CDR1 is SGHRS and CDR2 is YFSETQ. This CDR3 is built from 16 residues.

The chain carries TRBV18 and TRBJ2-3; 13 bases align to TRBD2. The CDR3 sequence is 17 residues long. The germline V gene encodes CDR1 KGHSH and CDR2 LQKENI. After removal of 2 bases from V and 3 bases from J, the junction contained 5 bases not matched to a gene. For the CDR3, the DNA is TGTGCCAGCTCACCATCGGGACTAGCGGGAAAGACAGATACGCAGTATTTT. Encoded protein: CASSPSGLAGKTDTQYF.

This clone was counted once. The V call is TRBV18, the J call TRBJ1-5; 8 bases line up with TRBD1. The CDR3 loop spans 15 amino acids. CDR1 and CDR2 from the germline V gene are KGHSH and LQKENI. Trimming cost V 2 bases and J 2 bases; bases outside gene matches: 2. CDR3 coding DNA: TGTGCCAGCTCACCAGCAGGGGGCGGCAATCAGCCCCAGCATTTT. The encoded protein is CASSPAGGGNQPQHF.

The chain couples TRBV5-8 to TRBJ2-3; 9 bases are a match to TRBD1. This CDR3 has 17 amino acids. Germline V gene data show CDR1 as SGHTS and CDR2 as YDEGEE. Trimming took 3 bases from V and 3 from J; bases not matched to a gene: 11. The CDR3 region is CASSWGWGQGRTDTQYF. In DNA, the CDR3 is TGTGCCAGCAGCTGGGGATGGGGACAGGGACGAACAGATACGCAGTATTTT.

This chain joins TRBV29-1 and TRBJ2-5; TRBD1 aligns across 9 bases. The germline V gene encodes CDR1 SQVTM and CDR2 ANQGSEA. J gave up 6 bases and V 7 bases, and 6 bases lay outside the gene matches. This CDR3 region has 12 residues. CDR3 loop: CSGDREDQTQYF. The CDR3 DNA is TGCAGCGGGGACAGGGAGGACCAGACCCAGTACTTC.

The chain carries TRBV19 and TRBJ2-2, with a tentative D call TRBD2 (5 bases). Germline CDR1 is LNHDA and CDR2 is SQIVND (reference sequence). V lost 2 bases and J 2 bases, leaving 9 bases between the germline ends. The CDR3 is 15 residues long. CDR3 loop: CASSIRGFNTGELFF. The CDR3 DNA follows: TGTGCCAGTAGTATACGAGGGTTCAACACCGGGGAGCTGTTTTTT.